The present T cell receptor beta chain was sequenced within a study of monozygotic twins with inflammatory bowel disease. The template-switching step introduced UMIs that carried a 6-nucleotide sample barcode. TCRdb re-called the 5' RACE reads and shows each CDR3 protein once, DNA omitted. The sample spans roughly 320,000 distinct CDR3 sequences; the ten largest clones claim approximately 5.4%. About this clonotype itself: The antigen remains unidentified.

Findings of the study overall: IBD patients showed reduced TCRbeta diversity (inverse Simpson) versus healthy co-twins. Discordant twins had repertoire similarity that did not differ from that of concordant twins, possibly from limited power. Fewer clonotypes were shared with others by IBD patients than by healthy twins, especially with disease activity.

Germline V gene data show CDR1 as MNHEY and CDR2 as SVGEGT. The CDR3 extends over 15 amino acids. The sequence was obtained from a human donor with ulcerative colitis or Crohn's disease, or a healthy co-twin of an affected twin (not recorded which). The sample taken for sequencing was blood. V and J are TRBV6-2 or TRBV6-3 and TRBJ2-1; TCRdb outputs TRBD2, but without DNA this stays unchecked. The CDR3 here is CASAPGGVPRNEQFF.